The count of the clone carrying this T cell receptor (beta chain) is one. Its antigen is still unknown. These data belong to a study of T cell responses to AZD1222 COVID-19 vaccine. This table comes from immunoSEQ multiplex PCR, and its TCRdb copy is limited to in-frame clones, with some not included. This table holds some 130,000 clones, about 90% found once. Findings of the study overall: Sampling captured repertoires only after the peak T cell response. Increased Spike-specific TCR breadth and depth were observed after two AZD1222 doses. Donors skewed white British and female; clonal diversity was possibly underestimated. Reports say nearly half of spike-specific TCRs go after unmutated variant regions.

With 3 bases clipped from V and 5 bases from J, the junction kept 6 bases outside the gene matches. The CDR3 loop spans 16 amino acids. The germline CDR1 and CDR2 sequences are SGHRS and YFSETQ. The rearrangement joins TRBV5-1 to TRBJ2-3, with 13 bases matching TRBD2. The receptor was isolated from an adult in good health. The sample in question was peripheral blood, obtained on day 0 of AZD1222 vaccination. CDR3 DNA: TGCGCCAGCAGCTCCTCCGGGACTAGCGGGGTAGATACGCAGTATTTT. It yields the protein CASSSSGTSGVDTQYF.